This TCR beta chain was recorded in a study of blood T cell repertoires in COVID-19. The CDR3 runs to 16 residues. J lost 0 bases, V lost 3 bases, and 5 bases had no gene match. Germline V gene sequence: CDR1 SGHVS, CDR2 FQNEAQ. Here immunoSEQ multiplex PCR was the method, and the copy in TCRdb shows in-frame clones only, minus some. The sample yields just under 60,000 clones, 70% to 90% seen once. V usage is TRBV7-8 and J usage is TRBJ2-1, with TRBD2 matching 7 bases. This TCR was recovered from a man between 60 and 75 years old with acute or convalescent COVID-19. The specimen was peripheral blood. The CDR3 sequence is CASSLGLIGSYNEQFF. The CDR3 DNA reads TGTGCCAGCAGCTTGGGACTAATCGGCTCCTACAATGAGCAGTTCTTC.